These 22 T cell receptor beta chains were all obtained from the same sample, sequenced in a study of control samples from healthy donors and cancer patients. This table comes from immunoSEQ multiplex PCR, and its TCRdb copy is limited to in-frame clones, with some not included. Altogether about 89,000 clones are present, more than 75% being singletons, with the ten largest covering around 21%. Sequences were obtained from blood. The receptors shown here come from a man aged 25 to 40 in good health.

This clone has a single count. The CDR3 nucleotides are TGCAGCGTGCTGACCAGGAAGGGATACTATGGCTACACCTTC. It codes for CSVLTRKGYYGYTF. The chain couples TRBV29-1 to TRBJ1-2; D is unclear. This CDR3 is 14 amino acids long. Germline V lookup: CDR1 SQVTM, CDR2 ANQGSEA. With 6 bases removed from V and 3 bases from J, the gap between germline ends came to 17 bases.

The CDR3 reads CASSQNVRGGTQYF. The CDR3 DNA reads as TGTGCCAGCAGCCAGAACGTTAGAGGGGGGACCCAGTACTTC. The chain is built from TRBV14 and TRBJ2-5, with a tentative D call TRBD1 (6 bases). Per the germline V gene, CDR1 is SGHDN and CDR2 is FVKESK. V dropped 3 bases and J dropped 7 bases, with 15 bases sitting between them. The CDR3 is made up of 14 amino acids.

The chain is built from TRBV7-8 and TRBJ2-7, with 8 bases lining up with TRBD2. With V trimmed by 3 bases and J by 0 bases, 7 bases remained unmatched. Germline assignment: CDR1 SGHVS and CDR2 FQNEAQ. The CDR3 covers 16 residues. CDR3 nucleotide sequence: TGTGCCAGCAGCTTGCGGCCGGGGGGGAGCTCCTACGAGCAGTACGTC. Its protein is CASSLRPGGSSYEQYV.

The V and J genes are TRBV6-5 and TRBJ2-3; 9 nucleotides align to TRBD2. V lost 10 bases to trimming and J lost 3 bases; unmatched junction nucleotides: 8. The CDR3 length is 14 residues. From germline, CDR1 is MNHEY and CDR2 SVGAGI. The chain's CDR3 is CATLRSGGTDTQYF. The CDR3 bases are TGTGCCACCCTACGTAGCGGGGGTACAGATACGCAGTATTTT.

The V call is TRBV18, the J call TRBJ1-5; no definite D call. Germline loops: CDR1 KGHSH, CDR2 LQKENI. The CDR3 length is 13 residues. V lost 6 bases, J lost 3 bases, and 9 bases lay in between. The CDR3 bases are TGTGCCAGCTCTCCCGGGGACAATCAGCCCCAGCATTTT. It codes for CASSPGDNQPQHF.

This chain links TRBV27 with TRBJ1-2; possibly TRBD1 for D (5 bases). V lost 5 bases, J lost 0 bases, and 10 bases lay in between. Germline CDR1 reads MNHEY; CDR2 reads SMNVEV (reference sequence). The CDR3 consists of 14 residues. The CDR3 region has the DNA TGTGCCAGCAGTCGGGGGAGCACTAACTATGGCTACACCTTC. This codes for CASSRGSTNYGYTF.

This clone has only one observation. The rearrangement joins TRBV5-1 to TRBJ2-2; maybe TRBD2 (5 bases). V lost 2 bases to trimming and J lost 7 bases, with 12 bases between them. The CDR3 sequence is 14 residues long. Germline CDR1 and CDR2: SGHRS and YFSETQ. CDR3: CASSFLRGDGELFF. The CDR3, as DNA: TGCGCCAGCAGCTTTTTACGGGGTGACGGGGAGCTGTTTTTT.

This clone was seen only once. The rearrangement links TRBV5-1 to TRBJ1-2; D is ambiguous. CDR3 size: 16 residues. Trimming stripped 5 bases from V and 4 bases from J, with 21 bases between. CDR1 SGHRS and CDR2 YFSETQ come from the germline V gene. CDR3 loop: CASRPRAVNKPYGYTF. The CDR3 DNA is TGCGCCAGCAGACCCCGGGCAGTTAACAAACCCTATGGCTACACCTTC.

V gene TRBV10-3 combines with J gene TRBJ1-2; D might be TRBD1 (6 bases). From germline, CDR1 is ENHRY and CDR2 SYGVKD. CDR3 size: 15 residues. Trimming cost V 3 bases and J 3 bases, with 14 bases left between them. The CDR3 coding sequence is TGTGCCATCAGTGAACGTGGGGGGCAGGACTATGGCTACACCTTC. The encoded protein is CAISERGGQDYGYTF.

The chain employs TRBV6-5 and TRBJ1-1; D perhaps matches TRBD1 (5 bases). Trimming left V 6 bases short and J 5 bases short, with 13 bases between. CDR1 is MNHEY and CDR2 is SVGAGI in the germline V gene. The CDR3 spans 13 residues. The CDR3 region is CASRSRDGTEAFF. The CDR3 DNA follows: TGTGCCAGCAGGTCCAGGGATGGGACTGAAGCTTTCTTT.

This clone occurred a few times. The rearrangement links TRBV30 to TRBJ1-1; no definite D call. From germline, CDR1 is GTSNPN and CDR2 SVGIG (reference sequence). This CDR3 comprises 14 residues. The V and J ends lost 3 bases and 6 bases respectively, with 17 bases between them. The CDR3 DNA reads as TGTGCCTGGAGCTGGCCCAAACAAGTCGCTGAAGCTTTCTTT. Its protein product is CAWSWPKQVAEAFF.

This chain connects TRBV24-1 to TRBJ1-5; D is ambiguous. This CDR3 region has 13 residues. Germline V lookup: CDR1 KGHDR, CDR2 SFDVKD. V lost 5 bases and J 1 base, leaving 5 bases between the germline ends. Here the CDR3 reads CATSVGSNQPQHF. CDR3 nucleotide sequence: TGTGCCACCAGTGTAGGGAGCAATCAGCCCCAGCATTTT.

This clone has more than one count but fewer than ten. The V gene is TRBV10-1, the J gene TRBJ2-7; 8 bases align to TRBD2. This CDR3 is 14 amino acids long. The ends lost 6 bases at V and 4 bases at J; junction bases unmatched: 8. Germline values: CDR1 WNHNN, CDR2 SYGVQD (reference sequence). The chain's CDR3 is CASRPRTSPYEQYF. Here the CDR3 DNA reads TGCGCCAGCAGGCCCCGGACTAGCCCTTACGAGCAGTACTTC.

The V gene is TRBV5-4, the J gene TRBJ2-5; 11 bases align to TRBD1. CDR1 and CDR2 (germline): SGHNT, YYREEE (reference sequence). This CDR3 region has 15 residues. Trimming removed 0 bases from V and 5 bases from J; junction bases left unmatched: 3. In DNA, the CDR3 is TGTGCCAGCAGCTTGGGCCGGGACAGGGGGGAGACCCAGTACTTC. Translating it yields CASSLGRDRGETQYF.

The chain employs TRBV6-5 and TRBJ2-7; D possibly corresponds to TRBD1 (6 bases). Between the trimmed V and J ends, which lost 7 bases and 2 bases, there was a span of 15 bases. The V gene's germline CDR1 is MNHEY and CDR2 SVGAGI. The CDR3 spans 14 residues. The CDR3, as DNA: TGTGCCAGCAAGAGGACAGCCCAGACCTACGAGCAGTACTTC. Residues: CASKRTAQTYEQYF.

This chain's CDR3 is CASSLASDSPYNSPLHF. In DNA, the CDR3 is TGTGCCAGCAGCTTAGCGTCGGACAGCCCGTATAATTCACCCCTCCACTTT. The chain is built from TRBV7-9 and TRBJ1-6, with D tentatively TRBD1 (6 bases). The V end lost 0 bases, the J end lost 4 bases, and 13 bases lay between the germline ends. Germline V gives CDR1 SEHNR, CDR2 FQNEAQ (reference sequence). This CDR3 is 17 amino acids long.

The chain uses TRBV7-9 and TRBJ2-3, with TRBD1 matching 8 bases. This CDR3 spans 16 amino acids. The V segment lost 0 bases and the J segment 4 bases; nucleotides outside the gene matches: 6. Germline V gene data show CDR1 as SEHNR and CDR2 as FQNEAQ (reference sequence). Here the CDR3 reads CASSLAQGARADTQYF. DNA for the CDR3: TGTGCCAGCAGCTTAGCCCAGGGGGCAAGGGCAGATACGCAGTATTTT.

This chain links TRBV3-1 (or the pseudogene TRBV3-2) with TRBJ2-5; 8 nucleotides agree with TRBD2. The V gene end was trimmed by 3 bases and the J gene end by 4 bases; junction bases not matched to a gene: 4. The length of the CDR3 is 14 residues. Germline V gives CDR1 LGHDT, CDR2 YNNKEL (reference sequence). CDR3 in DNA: TGTGCCAGCAGCCAGGGACTAGACCCAGAGACCCAGTACTTC. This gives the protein CASSQGLDPETQYF.

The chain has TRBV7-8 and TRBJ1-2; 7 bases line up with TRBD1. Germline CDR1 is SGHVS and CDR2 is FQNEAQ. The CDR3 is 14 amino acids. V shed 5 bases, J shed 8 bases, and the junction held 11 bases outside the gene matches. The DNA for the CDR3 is TGTGCCAGCAGCCAGCGACAGGGTTTCGGAGGCTACACCTTC. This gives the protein CASSQRQGFGGYTF.

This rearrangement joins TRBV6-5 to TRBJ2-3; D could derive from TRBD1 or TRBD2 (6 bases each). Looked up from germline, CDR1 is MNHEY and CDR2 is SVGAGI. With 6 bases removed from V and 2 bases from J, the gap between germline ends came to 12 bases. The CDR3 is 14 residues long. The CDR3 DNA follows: TGTGCCAGCAGCAACGGGGGCCTCACAGATACGCAGTATTTT. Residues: CASSNGGLTDTQYF.

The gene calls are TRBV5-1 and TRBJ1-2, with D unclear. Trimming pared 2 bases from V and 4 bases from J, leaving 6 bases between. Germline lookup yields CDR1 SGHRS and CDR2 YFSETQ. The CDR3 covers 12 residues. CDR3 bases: TGCGCCAGCAGCTTTGAAGGCTATGGCTACACCTTC. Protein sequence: CASSFEGYGYTF. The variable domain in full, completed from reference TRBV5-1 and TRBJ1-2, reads KAGVTQTPRYLIKTRGQQVTLSCSPISGHRSVSWYQQTPGQGLQFLFEYFSETQRNKGNFPGRFSGRQFSNSRSEMNVSTLELGDSALYLCASSFEGYGYTFGSGTRLTVV.

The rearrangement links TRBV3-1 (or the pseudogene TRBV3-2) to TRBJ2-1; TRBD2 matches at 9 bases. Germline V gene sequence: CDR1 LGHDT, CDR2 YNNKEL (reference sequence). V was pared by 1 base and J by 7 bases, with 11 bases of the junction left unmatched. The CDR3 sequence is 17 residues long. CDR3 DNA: TGTGCCAGCAGCCAAGTTCGTTCGCGGGGGGGACCTAATGAGCAGTTCTTC. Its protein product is CASSQVRSRGGPNEQFF.